These T cell receptor beta chains were read from a single sample in a study of T cell changes during pregnancy in multiple sclerosis. Libraries were prepared by immunoSEQ multiplex PCR; TCRdb keeps only in-frame clonotypes and omits some of them. The sample yields more than 55,000 clones, roughly nine tenths seen once. This specimen consisted of CD4+ T cells from peripheral blood mononuclear cells, obtained in the third trimester of pregnancy. The source of these receptors is a female donor with multiple sclerosis, enrolled in a pregnancy study. Each CDR3 is given with its conserved first and last residue. The order of the fields is clone size, CDR3 length, V gene, CDR3 protein. The size entry is marked missing in some rows and otherwise reads once, few, many or a size class.

clone_size: .
cdr3_length: 17
v_call: TRBV7-6
cdr3_aa: CASSLDSSQYSNQPQHF

clone_size: few
cdr3_length: 17
v_call: TRBV5-1
cdr3_aa: CASSSGTGGWNTGELFF

clone_size: .
cdr3_length: 14
v_call: TRBV14
cdr3_aa: CASSQGARSEKLFF

clone_size: .
cdr3_length: 16
v_call: TRBV7-2
cdr3_aa: CASSSGLAGAFDTQYF

clone_size: .
cdr3_length: 13
v_call: TRBV19
cdr3_aa: CASSFQVLYGYTF

clone_size: .
cdr3_length: 13
v_call: TRBV7-3
cdr3_aa: CASSSGLTTEAFF

clone_size: .
cdr3_length: 17
v_call: TRBV9
cdr3_aa: CASSEITGLAGVNEQFF

clone_size: .
cdr3_length: 14
v_call: TRBV7-2
cdr3_aa: CASSSAGGRDTQYF

clone_size: .
cdr3_length: 20
v_call: TRBV5-5
cdr3_aa: CASSLRRTRFFEHLGETQYF

clone_size: .
cdr3_length: 15
v_call: TRBV7-2
cdr3_aa: CASSTRQGSTGELFF